These T cell receptor beta chains were read from a single sample in a study of molecular identifiers for immune sequencing clone quantification. MiXCR, applied by TCRdb to the PCR reads, yields one record per CDR3 protein. The repertoire has 35,000 to 45,000 distinct CDR3 sequences, under 20% of them found once; the top ten carry under 8.5%. The source material was naive CD8+ T cells from blood, with Jurkat cell RNA spiked in. Receptors were obtained from a human donor in good health. Some libraries in this study had Jurkat cell RNA spiked in. Both conserved end residues are trimmed from each CDR3. Clone size appears in some rows only: once, few, many, or a class for an expanded clone.

abundance: few; j_gene: TRBJ2-2; v_gene: TRBV20-1; CDR3aa: SAFGTDPTGELF
abundance: many; j_gene: TRBJ2-7; v_gene: TRBV25-1; CDR3aa: ASSEDRVGEQY
abundance: many; j_gene: TRBJ2-1; v_gene: TRBV24-1; CDR3aa: ATSVQTYNEQF
abundance: many; j_gene: TRBJ2-7; v_gene: TRBV2; CDR3aa: ASSEVLGEQY
abundance: many; j_gene: TRBJ2-5; v_gene: TRBV19; CDR3aa: ASTSGSVWETQY
abundance: many; j_gene: TRBJ1-5; v_gene: TRBV12-3/TRBV12-4; CDR3aa: ASSFSASWPQH
abundance: many; j_gene: TRBJ2-7; v_gene: TRBV6-5; CDR3aa: ASSYLADAGIYEQY
abundance: many; j_gene: TRBJ1-6; v_gene: TRBV12-3/TRBV12-4; CDR3aa: ASSFATGGRSILNSPLH
abundance: many; j_gene: TRBJ2-5; v_gene: TRBV10-3; CDR3aa: AISGRTGEPPETQY
abundance: many; j_gene: TRBJ2-7; v_gene: TRBV5-1; CDR3aa: ASSKTPNYEQY
abundance: medium-sized; j_gene: TRBJ2-6; v_gene: TRBV12-3/TRBV12-4; CDR3aa: ASRWDSGANVLT
abundance: NA; j_gene: TRBJ2-7; v_gene: TRBV19; CDR3aa: ASSHGTPDEQY
abundance: NA; j_gene: TRBJ2-7; v_gene: TRBV28; CDR3aa: ATRRVSSYEQY
abundance: many; j_gene: TRBJ1-2; v_gene: TRBV29-1; CDR3aa: SVEDLGTYGYT
abundance: many; j_gene: TRBJ2-7; v_gene: TRBV5-6; CDR3aa: ASSNGIGQGFYEQY
abundance: NA; j_gene: TRBJ2-7; v_gene: TRBV2; CDR3aa: ASSDDRNSYEQY
abundance: many; j_gene: TRBJ2-2; v_gene: TRBV9; CDR3aa: ASSAKAGGRNTGELF
abundance: few; j_gene: TRBJ2-7; v_gene: TRBV13; CDR3aa: ASSADRGYEQY
abundance: many; j_gene: TRBJ2-1; v_gene: TRBV4-2; CDR3aa: ASSQAYEQF
abundance: many; j_gene: TRBJ2-7; v_gene: TRBV6-2/TRBV6-3; CDR3aa: ASKWRQGPYEQY
abundance: few; j_gene: TRBJ2-4; v_gene: TRBV7-2; CDR3aa: ASSSIGLVTKNIQY
abundance: many; j_gene: TRBJ2-7; v_gene: TRBV20-1; CDR3aa: SARRASGSYEQY
abundance: NA; j_gene: TRBJ2-7; v_gene: TRBV5-6; CDR3aa: ASSSPGTGFYEQY
abundance: many; j_gene: TRBJ2-5; v_gene: TRBV6-5; CDR3aa: ASRSTGGSSFFKETQY
abundance: few; j_gene: TRBJ1-2; v_gene: TRBV29-1; CDR3aa: SVKSGTGSAGYT
abundance: many; j_gene: TRBJ1-1; v_gene: TRBV6-2/TRBV6-3; CDR3aa: ASSPTTGEAF
abundance: NA; j_gene: TRBJ2-3; v_gene: TRBV19; CDR3aa: ASNARGVAGVA